This TCR beta chain emerged from a study of T cells after yellow fever vaccination. Study-level background: Some fractions had low cell numbers, and these were prepared with SMART-Seq v4 Ultra Low Input.

Via MiXCR, TCRdb re-called the 5' RACE reads, giving one row per CDR3 protein. Of around 150,000 distinct CDR3 sequences in the sample, almost 7% were seen once. Trimming removed 2 bases from V and 4 bases from J; junction bases left unmatched: 6. The germline gives CDR1 SGHTA, CDR2 FQGNSA. CDR3 length: 16 amino acids. Findings and limits, study-wide: Across the CD4 and CD8 compartments, a small share of clonotypes was present in both. Peak timing came faster in the weaker secondary response, day 5 versus 15.

This clonotype was picked up many times. Antigen specificity is unknown. V gene TRBV7-2 combines with J gene TRBJ1-5, with TRBD1 identical over 9 bases. This clonotype was sampled from a man aged 18 to 30 who received the YFV17D yellow fever vaccine. The material sequenced was CD4+ T cells sorted from PBMCs, taken more than 4 days after the first yellow fever vaccination. In nucleotides, the CDR3 is TGTGCCAGCAGCTTATTTCCGGACAGGGGTAATCAGCCCCAGCATTTT. Encoded protein: CASSLFPDRGNQPQHF.